These 29 T cell receptor beta chains share one sample of origin, sequenced in a study of blood T cell repertoires in COVID-19. Using immunoSEQ multiplex PCR, the repertoire was profiled, and TCRdb retains in-frame clones only, with some absent. The sample has around 340,000 clones; more than 70% are singletons. Sequenced sample: PBMCs or T cells enriched from blood (not recorded which). The source of these receptors is a woman under 40 who had been exposed to COVID-19.

This chain links TRBV6-5 with TRBJ2-1, with 10 bases fitting TRBD2. Germline CDR1 is MNHEY and CDR2 is SVGAGI. The CDR3 sequence is 15 residues long. Germline trimming cut 6 bases from V and 4 bases from J; bases unmatched to any gene: 6. CDR3 DNA sequence: TGTGCCAGCAGGGAGCGGGAGGGGGTTTACAATGAGCAGTTCTTC. This gives the protein CASREREGVYNEQFF.

The chain links TRBV28 to TRBJ1-3; no definite D call. The V gene lost 5 bases and the J gene lost 0 bases, with 14 bases spanning the gap. This CDR3 spans 16 amino acids. CDR1 is MDHEN, CDR2 SYDVKM, per germline. CDR3 nucleotide sequence: TGTGCCAGCAGTCCCCATCTACAGAGCTCTGGAAACACCATATATTTT. Amino acids: CASSPHLQSSGNTIYF.

This clone was recorded a few times. V usage is TRBV20-1 and J usage is TRBJ2-5; no clear D gene. CDR1 DFQATT and CDR2 SNEGSKA come from the germline V gene (reference sequence). Trimming removed 6 bases from V and 5 bases from J, with 10 bases in between. This CDR3 has 11 residues. CDR3 nucleotides: TGCAGTGCAGCAGGCTGGGAGACCCAGTACTTC. Residues: CSAAGWETQYF.

The J gene is TRBJ1-2, the V gene TRBV13; TRBD1 is a possible D gene (6 bases). Trimming pared 0 bases from V and 3 bases from J, leaving 14 bases between. Germline V gene sequence: CDR1 PRHDT, CDR2 FYEKMQ (reference sequence). The CDR3 spans 16 residues. The chain's CDR3 is CASSLGNLGQYYGYTF. The CDR3 DNA follows: TGTGCCAGCAGCTTAGGCAACCTCGGACAGTACTATGGCTACACCTTC.

The genes are TRBV19 and TRBJ2-7; TRBD2 matches 8 bases. The CDR3 loop spans 14 amino acids. J lost 6 bases, V lost 9 bases, and 13 bases had no gene match. CDR1 is LNHDA, CDR2 SQIVND, per germline (reference sequence). CDR3 bases: TGTGCCAGCCATCCCCGAGCGGGAGTGGGCGAGCAGTACTTC. Its translation is CASHPRAGVGEQYF.

The chain has TRBV5-1 and TRBJ2-1, with TRBD2 matching 16 bases. This CDR3 spans 16 amino acids. V was pared by 2 bases and J by 7 bases, with 3 bases of the junction left unmatched. Germline V gene lookup returns CDR1 SGHRS and CDR2 YFSETQ. The CDR3 DNA follows: TGCGCCAGCAGCTTAGGGGGACTAGCGGGAGGGAATGAGCAGTTCTTC. Amino acids: CASSLGGLAGGNEQFF.

A few counts support this clone. CDR3 protein: CASSPTGSGQPQHF. The CDR3 DNA is TGTGCCAGCAGCCCGACAGGGTCGGGTCAGCCCCAGCATTTT. V usage is TRBV7-6 and J usage is TRBJ1-5, with 7 bases lining up with TRBD1. This CDR3 has 14 residues. Germline V CDR1 and CDR2: SGHVS, FNYEAQ. Losses at the gene ends were 5 bases for V and 6 bases for J; bases not matched to a gene: 7.

This chain connects TRBV7-3 to TRBJ2-3; 11 nucleotides line up with TRBD2. Germline assignment: CDR1 SGHTA and CDR2 FQGTGA. V trimming: 8 bases; J trimming: 4 bases; junction bases outside the gene matches: 14. There are 17 residues in the CDR3. The CDR3 region has the DNA TGTGCCAGCGGGGGACTAGCGGCACCGGGAGGTGCAGATACGCAGTATTTT. Encoded protein: CASGGLAAPGGADTQYF.

Only a few counts were recorded for this clone. The chain has TRBV7-9 and TRBJ2-1; TRBD2 agrees at 8 bases. After removal of 3 bases from V and 7 bases from J, the junction contained 8 bases not matched to a gene. Germline assignment: CDR1 SEHNR and CDR2 FQNEAQ (reference sequence). CDR3 length: 15 amino acids. The CDR3 region is CASSFSESGSNEQFF. DNA of the CDR3: TGTGCCAGCAGCTTTTCTGAGAGCGGGAGTAATGAGCAGTTCTTC.

The chain links TRBV9 to TRBJ2-7; TRBD2 agrees at 7 bases. This CDR3 has 15 residues. The J segment lost 2 bases and the V segment lost 0 bases, leaving 5 bases of the junction unmatched. In germline, CDR1 is SGDLS, CDR2 YYNGEE. CDR3 amino acids: CASSVGASGTYEQYF. CDR3 sequence (DNA): TGTGCCAGCAGCGTAGGGGCTAGCGGCACCTACGAGCAGTACTTC.

This clone has more than one count but fewer than ten. This chain links TRBV30 with TRBJ1-4, with D tentatively TRBD1 (6 bases). Germline V gene data show CDR1 as GTSNPN and CDR2 as SVGIG (reference sequence). With 1 base removed from V and 8 bases from J, the gap between germline ends came to 8 bases. This CDR3 comprises 12 residues. The CDR3 region has the DNA TGTGCCTGGAGTGCACAGGGAGAAAAACTGTTTTTT. Translation: CAWSAQGEKLFF.

This rearrangement joins TRBV27 to TRBJ1-5, with 8 bases fitting TRBD1. The germline V gene encodes CDR1 MNHEY and CDR2 SMNVEV (reference sequence). V trimming: 3 bases; J trimming: 2 bases; junction bases outside the gene matches: 6. The CDR3 sequence is 16 residues long. Written as DNA, the CDR3 is TGTGCCAGCAGTTTCCGGGACAGGAGCGGCAATCAGCCCCAGCATTTT. Protein product: CASSFRDRSGNQPQHF.

The chain links TRBV7-6 to TRBJ2-1; D not certain. In germline, CDR1 is SGHVS, CDR2 FNYEAQ. Deletions cut 0 bases from V and 1 base from J, with 16 bases between. The CDR3 totals 18 residues. The CDR3 loop is CASSLALQAPGSYNEQFF. CDR3 DNA sequence: TGTGCCAGCAGCTTAGCCCTCCAGGCCCCTGGGTCCTACAATGAGCAGTTCTTC. Full variable domain (rest looked up from reference TRBV7-6 and TRBJ2-1): GAGVSQSPRYKVTKRGQDVALRCDPISGHVSLYWYRQALGQGPEFLTYFNYEAQQDKSGLPNDRFSAERPEGSISTLTIQRTEQRDSAMYRCASSLALQAPGSYNEQFFGPGTRLTVL.

The rearrangement joins TRBV18 to TRBJ2-3; D is possibly TRBD2 (7 bases). This CDR3 is built from 14 residues. V dropped 10 bases and J dropped 7 bases, with 21 bases sitting between them. Germline V gives CDR1 KGHSH, CDR2 LQKENI. CDR3 bases: TGTGCCACCTGCAGTGAGGCGGGGGCTTATACGCAGTATTTT. Protein sequence: CATCSEAGAYTQYF.

The V and J genes are TRBV25-1 and TRBJ2-5; D is uncertain. Germline V gene lookup returns CDR1 MGHDK and CDR2 SYGVNS. This CDR3 region has 14 residues. V dropped 5 bases and J dropped 4 bases, with 14 bases sitting between them. The CDR3 DNA sequence: TGTGCCAGCAGTATCGGGTCCTCGGGAGAGACCCAGTACTTC. Protein product: CASSIGSSGETQYF.

J is TRBJ2-1 and V is TRBV7-3, with D perhaps TRBD2 (6 bases). Deletions cut 5 bases from V and 8 bases from J, with 13 bases between. CDR3 length: 13 amino acids. The germline V gene encodes CDR1 SGHTA and CDR2 FQGTGA. For the CDR3, the DNA is TGTGCCAGCAGCCCGCAACCTAGCGATGAGCAGTTCTTC. Protein product: CASSPQPSDEQFF.

The chain is built from TRBV5-1 and TRBJ1-5; D is unresolved. The CDR3 has 14 residues. CDR1 SGHRS and CDR2 YFSETQ come from the germline V gene. V was cut by 4 bases and J by 1 base, with 9 bases left in between. CDR3 region: CASSAGESNQPQHF. The CDR3 nucleotides read TGCGCCAGCAGCGCAGGTGAAAGCAATCAGCCCCAGCATTTT.

J is TRBJ2-3 and V is TRBV7-9; 13 bases fit TRBD2. The CDR3 loop spans 17 amino acids. Looked up from germline, CDR1 is SEHNR and CDR2 is FQNEAQ (reference sequence). J was trimmed by 1 base and V by 5 bases; bases with no gene match: 6. This CDR3 reads CASSLWTSGRGTDTQYF. The CDR3 nucleotides are TGTGCCAGCAGCCTATGGACTAGCGGGAGAGGCACAGATACGCAGTATTTT.

This clone was recorded once. This rearrangement joins TRBV19 to TRBJ2-2; 8 nucleotides align to TRBD2. The CDR3 loop spans 18 amino acids. The junction had 11 bases not matched to a gene; V was cut back by 1 base and J by 4 bases. Germline CDR1 and CDR2: LNHDA and SQIVND (reference sequence). The DNA for the CDR3 is TGTGCCAGTAGTATAGGAGCGGGAGTGGGCCCGGGCACCGGGGAGCTGTTTTTT. It is translated as CASSIGAGVGPGTGELFF.

The gene calls are TRBV4-2 and TRBJ2-1, with D unresolved. The V and J ends lost 0 bases and 4 bases respectively, with 7 bases between them. The CDR3 is 14 amino acids. Germline V gene lookup returns CDR1 LGHNA and CDR2 YNFKEQ. CDR3 amino acids: CASSQELQYNEQFF. CDR3 sequence (DNA): TGTGCCAGCAGCCAAGAGCTACAGTACAATGAGCAGTTCTTC.

The chain is built from TRBV2 and TRBJ2-1; D might be TRBD2 (6 bases). CDR3 length equals 18 residues. CDR1 SNHLY and CDR2 FYNNEI come from the germline V gene. With 7 bases removed from V and 2 bases from J, the gap between germline ends came to 24 bases. The CDR3 protein is CASKVPQRTRETYNEQFF. CDR3 coding DNA: TGTGCCAGCAAGGTCCCCCAGAGGACCCGGGAGACCTACAATGAGCAGTTCTTC.

This clone was observed a few times. The CDR3 sequence: CASSRTGPNSPLHF. The CDR3 nucleotides are TGTGCCAGCAGCCGGACAGGGCCGAATTCACCCCTCCACTTT. The gene calls are TRBV27 and TRBJ1-6; 8 nucleotides agree with TRBD1. This CDR3 has 14 amino acids. V shed 6 bases, J shed 7 bases, and the junction held 5 bases outside the gene matches. Germline-derived CDR1 and CDR2 are MNHEY and SMNVEV (reference sequence).

The gene calls are TRBV24-1 and TRBJ2-6; D call uncertain. Looked up from germline, CDR1 is KGHDR and CDR2 is SFDVKD. Trimming shortened V by 5 bases and J by 0 bases, and 13 bases separated the two germline ends. The CDR3 totals 17 residues. CDR3 amino acids: CATSGLNSNSGANVLTF. In DNA form, the CDR3 reads TGTGCCACCAGTGGGCTTAATTCGAACTCTGGGGCCAACGTCCTGACTTTC.

The chain uses TRBV11-3 and TRBJ2-7; 9 nucleotides match TRBD2. The CDR3 is 16 amino acids. From germline, CDR1 is SGHNT and CDR2 YENEEA. The junction had 8 bases not matched to a gene; V was cut back by 5 bases and J by 0 bases. The CDR3 DNA reads TGTGCCAGCAGCCCCTTAGCGGGAGCTGACTCCTACGAGCAGTACTTC. Translated, it gives CASSPLAGADSYEQYF.

DNA of the CDR3: TGTGCCAGCAGCCGCCCGGCGGGAGGGTCTCACGAGCAGTACTTC. It specifies CASSRPAGGSHEQYF. The V call is TRBV7-8, the J call TRBJ2-7, with 9 bases identical to TRBD2. Germline trimming cut 5 bases from V and 5 bases from J; bases unmatched to any gene: 10. The germline gives CDR1 SGHVS, CDR2 FQNEAQ. This CDR3 region has 15 residues.

The chain is built from TRBV15 and TRBJ1-1; TRBD1 agrees at 8 bases. V trimming: 5 bases; J trimming: 4 bases; junction bases outside the gene matches: 9. Germline CDR1 is LNHNV and CDR2 is YYDKDF (reference sequence). The CDR3 sequence is 15 residues long. CDR3 DNA: TGTGCCACCAGCCGTCCCGGGACAGGTTCCACTGAAGCTTTCTTT. Residues: CATSRPGTGSTEAFF.

The chain has TRBV7-3 and TRBJ2-3; maybe TRBD2 (6 bases). This CDR3 has 17 amino acids. Germline lookup yields CDR1 SGHTA and CDR2 FQGTGA. V was shortened by 0 bases and J by 2 bases, with 15 bases between the two germline ends. The CDR3 is CASSLTGSGVFTDTQYF. The CDR3 bases are TGTGCCAGCAGCTTAACGGGTTCGGGAGTCTTCACAGATACGCAGTATTTT.

The genes are TRBV28 and TRBJ1-4, with D perhaps matching TRBD1 (6 bases). The CDR3 covers 13 residues. Germline loops: CDR1 MDHEN, CDR2 SYDVKM. The V end lost 7 bases, the J end lost 11 bases, and 17 bases lay between the germline ends. In DNA form, the CDR3 reads TGTGCCAGCACGCAGGGGAGTTACGGGAAACTGTTTTTT. Its protein is CASTQGSYGKLFF.

V is TRBV2 and J is TRBJ1-4, with 7 bases fitting TRBD1. V lost 8 bases, J lost 8 bases, and 14 bases stayed unmatched. This CDR3 comprises 15 residues. In germline, CDR1 is SNHLY, CDR2 FYNNEI. In DNA form, the CDR3 reads TGTGCCAGCGGACTTTACCGGGACAGCGGAGAAAAACTGTTTTTT. It yields the protein CASGLYRDSGEKLFF.